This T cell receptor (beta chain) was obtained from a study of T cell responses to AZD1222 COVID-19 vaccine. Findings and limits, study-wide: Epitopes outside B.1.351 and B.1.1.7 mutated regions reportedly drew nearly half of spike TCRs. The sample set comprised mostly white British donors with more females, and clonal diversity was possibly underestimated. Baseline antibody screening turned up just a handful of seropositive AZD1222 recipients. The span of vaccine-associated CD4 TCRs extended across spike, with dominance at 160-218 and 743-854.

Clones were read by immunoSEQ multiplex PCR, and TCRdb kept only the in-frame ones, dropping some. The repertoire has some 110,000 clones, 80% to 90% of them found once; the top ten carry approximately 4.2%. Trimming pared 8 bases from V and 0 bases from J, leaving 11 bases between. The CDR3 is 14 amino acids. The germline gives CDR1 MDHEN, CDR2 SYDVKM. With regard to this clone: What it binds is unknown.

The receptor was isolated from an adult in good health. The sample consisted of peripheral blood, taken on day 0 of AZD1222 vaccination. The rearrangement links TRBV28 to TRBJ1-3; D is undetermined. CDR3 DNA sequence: TGTGCCAGCGCCGAAGGCAGCTCTGGAAACACCATATATTTT. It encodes CASAEGSSGNTIYF.